A single sample gave rise to the 27 T cell receptor beta chains below, sequenced in a study of blood T cell repertoires in COVID-19. Some clones are missing from TCRdb's copy, which holds only in-frame ones; the method was immunoSEQ multiplex PCR. The table has about 330,000 clones, roughly 90% seen once. Sequencing was done on a sample of peripheral blood. All receptors derive from a woman in her 50s with active or convalescent COVID-19.

This chain connects TRBV30 to TRBJ1-4; TRBD1 agrees at 8 bases. Per the germline V gene, CDR1 is GTSNPN and CDR2 is SVGIG (reference sequence). This CDR3 contains 13 residues. Losses at the gene ends were 2 bases for V and 5 bases for J; bases not matched to a gene: 1. The CDR3 here is CAWSRQGNEKLFF. The CDR3 region has the DNA TGTGCCTGGAGTAGACAGGGGAATGAAAAACTGTTTTTT.

This chain uses TRBV6-2 or TRBV6-3 with TRBJ2-1; 13 bases are a match to TRBD2. This CDR3 region has 18 residues. Germline V gives CDR1 MNHEY, CDR2 SVGEGT. The ends lost 6 bases at V and 2 bases at J; junction bases unmatched: 10. CDR3 DNA: TGTGCCAGCAGCGGACTAGCGGGGGCCAGTAGGGCCTACAATGAGCAGTTCTTC. Its translation: CASSGLAGASRAYNEQFF.

This clone was found once. The chain recombines TRBV24-1 with TRBJ2-3; 9 positions agree with TRBD2. This CDR3 has 17 residues. Unmatched junction bases numbered 13, after V lost 4 bases and J lost 6 bases. Germline V CDR1 and CDR2: KGHDR, SFDVKD. The DNA of the CDR3 is TGTGCCACCAGTGACCCCGGGACTAGCACCCGTTTGGATACGCAGTATTTT. Protein: CATSDPGTSTRLDTQYF.

This chain links TRBV12-5 with TRBJ1-2; 7 bases are a match to TRBD1. The CDR3 is 15 amino acids. Germline CDR1 and CDR2: LGHNT and FRNRAP. V lost 2 bases to trimming and J lost 3 bases; unmatched junction nucleotides: 6. CDR3 nucleotide sequence: TGTGCTAGTGGTTTGCAGGGGGAGAACCACTATGGCTACACCTTC. It specifies CASGLQGENHYGYTF.

J is TRBJ1-2 and V is TRBV9, with D tentatively TRBD1 (5 bases). Germline V lookup: CDR1 SGDLS, CDR2 YYNGEE. This CDR3 is built from 13 residues. The V and J ends lost 0 bases and 7 bases respectively, with 10 bases between them. CDR3 sequence (DNA): TGTGCCAGCAGCGTAGCTCAGGGTCGTGGCTACACCTTC. The encoded protein is CASSVAQGRGYTF. Using reference TRBV9 and TRBJ1-2 for the parts outside the CDR3, the full variable domain is DSGVTQTPKHLITATGQRVTLRCSPRSGDLSVYWYQQSLDQGLQFLIQYYNGEERAKGNILERFSAQQFPDLHSELNLSSLELGDSALYFCASSVAQGRGYTFGSGTRLTVV.

This clone showed up just once. The V gene is TRBV30, the J gene TRBJ1-5; no firm D call. There are 14 residues in the CDR3. The germline V gene encodes CDR1 GTSNPN and CDR2 SVGIG (reference sequence). The V and J ends lost 5 bases and 0 bases respectively, with 11 bases between them. The CDR3: CAWSRGFSNQPQHF. CDR3 DNA: TGTGCCTGGTCGAGAGGGTTTAGCAATCAGCCCCAGCATTTT.

Here the CDR3 DNA reads TGCGCCAGCAGCTCCACGGCAGATACGCAGTATTTT. Translated, it gives CASSSTADTQYF. The chain has TRBV5-1 and TRBJ2-3; D remains unclear. CDR1 and CDR2 (germline): SGHRS, YFSETQ. CDR3 length: 12 residues. Trimming took 3 bases from V and 4 from J, leaving 6 bases between them.

This clone was recorded once. The chain links TRBV4-3 to TRBJ1-2; tentative D call: TRBD1 (6 bases). Trimming shortened V by 3 bases and J by 2 bases, and 13 bases separated the two germline ends. Germline V gives CDR1 LGHNA, CDR2 YSLEER. The CDR3 length is 15 residues. CDR3 DNA sequence: TGCGCCAGCAGCCAGGACAGACCGGGAAACTATGGCTACACCTTC. Translating gives CASSQDRPGNYGYTF.

As to this clone: The same CDR3 is also encoded by other DNA sequences in this sample. The V gene is TRBV30, the J gene TRBJ1-1, with a tentative D call TRBD1 (6 bases). The ends were cut back, 3 bases at V and 5 bases at J, with 10 bases in the middle. Germline V gene lookup returns CDR1 GTSNPN and CDR2 SVGIG (reference sequence). This CDR3 is 12 amino acids long. The CDR3 DNA reads as TGTGCCTGGAGCCATAGGGGGACTGAAGCTTTCTTT. It translates to CAWSHRGTEAFF. Together with reference TRBV30 and TRBJ1-1, the CDR3 gives the full variable domain: SQTIHQWPATLVQPVGSPLSLECTVEGTSNPNLYWYRQAAGRGLQLLFYSVGIGQISSEVPQNLSASRPQDRQFILSSKKLLLSDSGFYLCAWSHRGTEAFFGQGTRLTVV.

This clone occurred once. V and J are TRBV5-1 and TRBJ2-7, with TRBD2 identical over 13 bases. The germline gives CDR1 SGHRS, CDR2 YFSETQ. V was clipped by 4 bases and J by 3 bases; unmatched bases: 10. The CDR3 consists of 17 residues. The chain's CDR3 is CASSRGGLAGEDYEQYF. The CDR3 DNA follows: TGCGCCAGCAGCAGAGGAGGACTAGCGGGAGAAGACTACGAGCAGTACTTC.

This sequence joins TRBV29-1 and TRBJ2-7; 10 bases are a match to TRBD2. This CDR3 region has 16 residues. Germline V gives CDR1 SQVTM, CDR2 ANQGSEA. Germline trimming cut 5 bases from V and 5 bases from J; bases unmatched to any gene: 15. The CDR3 nucleotides read TGCAGCGTTAAGCGAATAAGGACAGGGACTAGCGACGAGCAGTACTTC. Translating it yields CSVKRIRTGTSDEQYF.

The V and J genes are TRBV15 and TRBJ2-1, with D possibly being TRBD2 (5 bases). The V and J ends lost 8 bases and 6 bases respectively, with 20 bases between them. The CDR3 totals 15 residues. Germline CDR1 LNHNV, CDR2 YYDKDF (reference sequence). The CDR3 protein is CATSLRRGEGNEQFF. CDR3 sequence (DNA): TGTGCCACCTCTCTCCGACGCGGTGAGGGCAATGAGCAGTTCTTC.

This clone was observed once. The J gene is TRBJ2-7, the V gene TRBV7-2; tentative D call: TRBD2 (7 bases). The V end was cut by 6 bases, the J end by 6 bases, with 21 bases between. The CDR3 has 15 amino acids. The V gene's germline CDR1 is SGHTA and CDR2 FQGNSA. CDR3 sequence (DNA): TGTGCCAGCAGTCGGGGGGCGGGAATGTCTGGCGAGCAGTACTTC. Amino acid sequence: CASSRGAGMSGEQYF.

The rearrangement joins TRBV6-5 to TRBJ2-1; D might be TRBD2 (6 bases). Trimming shortened V by 5 bases and J by 0 bases, and 11 bases separated the two germline ends. CDR1 and CDR2 (germline): MNHEY, SVGAGI. The CDR3 is made up of 15 amino acids. The DNA for the CDR3 is TGTGCCAGCAGTACTAGCTGGGGCTCCTACAATGAGCAGTTCTTC. It is translated as CASSTSWGSYNEQFF.

The chain combines TRBV5-5 with TRBJ1-5, with 7 bases matching TRBD1. The CDR3 contains 14 residues. Germline V gene sequence: CDR1 SGHKS, CDR2 YYEKEE (reference sequence). Germline trimming cut 4 bases from V and 6 bases from J; bases unmatched to any gene: 7. This CDR3 reads CASSDDRAGQPQHF. The CDR3, as DNA: TGTGCCAGCAGCGATGACAGGGCGGGTCAGCCCCAGCATTTT.

The V call is TRBV23-1, the J call TRBJ2-4, with D tentatively TRBD1 (8 bases). TRBV23-1 qualifies as an ORF whose function is uncertain. CDR3 length: 19 residues. V dropped 6 bases and J dropped 0 bases, with 24 bases sitting between them. DNA for the CDR3: TGCGCCAGCAGGGGAGGGACAGGTATATTCAGATTAGCCAAAAACATTCAGTACTTC. This gives the protein CASRGGTGIFRLAKNIQYF.

The chain carries TRBV7-2 and TRBJ2-2; 7 bases line up with TRBD2. Germline-derived CDR1 and CDR2 are SGHTA and FQGNSA. The ends lost 3 bases at V and 2 bases at J; junction bases unmatched: 12. CDR3 length: 18 amino acids. CDR3: CASSFYGRGVINTGELFF. The CDR3, as DNA: TGTGCCAGCAGCTTCTACGGACGGGGGGTGATTAACACCGGGGAGCTGTTTTTT.

This clone has just a few counts. The chain is built from TRBV20-1 and TRBJ1-1; D not certain. CDR1 is DFQATT, CDR2 SNEGSKA, per germline (reference sequence). Trimming stripped 3 bases from V and 1 base from J, with 6 bases between. The CDR3 has 12 amino acids. The CDR3 reads CSASRRNTEAFF. CDR3 DNA: TGCAGTGCTAGTCGCAGGAACACTGAAGCTTTCTTT.

V usage is TRBV12-5 and J usage is TRBJ2-3, with 9 bases lining up with TRBD1. The length of the CDR3 is 16 residues. Germline CDR1 is LGHNT and CDR2 is FRNRAP. V lost 1 base, J lost 2 bases, and 4 bases stayed unmatched. As DNA, the CDR3 is TGTGCTAGTGGTTTGGCCGGGACAGGGATCACAGATACGCAGTATTTT. Its protein product is CASGLAGTGITDTQYF. Full variable domain (rest looked up from reference TRBV12-5 and TRBJ2-3): DARVTQTPRHKVTEMGQEVTMRCQPILGHNTVFWYRQTMMQGLELLAYFRNRAPLDDSGMPKDRFSAEMPDATLATLKIQPSEPRDSAVYFCASGLAGTGITDTQYFGPGTRLTVL.

This clone was detected once. The genes are TRBV19 and TRBJ1-1, with D possibly being TRBD1 (5 bases). Germline-derived CDR1 and CDR2 are LNHDA and SQIVND (reference sequence). Trimming cost V 8 bases and J 12 bases, with 16 bases left between them. CDR3 length: 11 residues. In nucleotides, the CDR3 is TGTGCCAGTTCCAGGGCCTCTGCAACTTTCTTT. Translating it yields CASSRASATFF.

This rearrangement joins TRBV18 to TRBJ1-2, with D unclear. The germline gives CDR1 KGHSH, CDR2 LQKENI. The ends were cut back, 8 bases at V and 5 bases at J, with 18 bases in the middle. This CDR3 has 14 amino acids. The CDR3 spells CASRPSALTYGYTF. The CDR3 region has the DNA TGTGCCAGCCGCCCGTCTGCCCTCACATATGGCTACACCTTC.

The chain combines TRBV11-2 with TRBJ1-3; no clear D gene. The V gene lost 5 bases and the J gene lost 0 bases, with 11 bases spanning the gap. Germline V gene lookup returns CDR1 SGHAT and CDR2 FQNNGV. The CDR3 totals 15 residues. CDR3 in amino acids: CASSLQLGSGNTIYF. The CDR3 DNA reads TGTGCCAGCAGCCTGCAGCTAGGCTCTGGAAACACCATATATTTT. The full variable domain, completed using reference TRBV11-2 and TRBJ1-3, is EAGVAQSPRYKIIEKRQSVAFWCNPISGHATLYWYQQILGQGPKLLIQFQNNGVVDDSQLPKDRFSAERLKGVDSTLKIQPAKLEDSAVYLCASSLQLGSGNTIYFGEGSWLTVV.

The gene calls are TRBV4-1 and TRBJ1-1; D is unresolved. From germline, CDR1 is MGHRA and CDR2 YSYEKL. The CDR3 loop spans 14 amino acids. V lost 3 bases and J 1 base, leaving 9 bases between the germline ends. In nucleotides, the CDR3 is TGCGCCAGCAGCCAGCCGACACGGAACACTGAAGCTTTCTTT. Amino acids: CASSQPTRNTEAFF.

This clone was picked up a small number of times. The DNA of the CDR3 is TGTGCCAGCAGGACTAGCGGGAGTAGCCACGAGCAGTACTTC. As protein: CASRTSGSSHEQYF. This chain uses TRBV27 with TRBJ2-7, with 12 bases fitting TRBD2. This CDR3 has 14 amino acids. Germline V CDR1 and CDR2: MNHEY, SMNVEV (reference sequence). V shed 6 bases and J 5 bases; nucleotides not matched to a gene: 5.

This chain connects TRBV10-1 to TRBJ1-6, with TRBD1 matching over 7 bases. The CDR3 is 15 residues long. The germline CDR1 and CDR2 sequences are WNHNN and SYGVQD (reference sequence). Unmatched junction bases numbered 5, after V lost 2 bases and J lost 7 bases. The CDR3 nucleotides read TGCGCCAGCAGTGAGGTGGGACAGCCGAATTCACCCCTCCACTTT. Its translation: CASSEVGQPNSPLHF.

This chain uses TRBV6-5 with TRBJ1-1; D unclear. Germline assignment: CDR1 MNHEY and CDR2 SVGAGI. The CDR3 totals 11 residues. With 8 bases removed from V and 5 bases from J, the gap between germline ends came to 9 bases. CDR3: CASQRGTEAFF. DNA of the CDR3: TGTGCCAGCCAGCGGGGAACTGAAGCTTTCTTT.

The V call is TRBV5-1, the J call TRBJ2-1; maybe TRBD2 (5 bases). Trimming removed 0 bases from V and 7 bases from J, with 8 bases in between. Looked up from germline, CDR1 is SGHRS and CDR2 is YFSETQ. The length of the CDR3 is 13 residues. The CDR3 spells CASSLGTSNEQFF. The CDR3 coding sequence is TGCGCCAGCAGCTTGGGGACTTCAAATGAGCAGTTCTTC.